The present TCR beta chain was sequenced within a study of blood T cell repertoires in COVID-19. Overall study context: Some COVID-19 samples were acute and others convalescent; all came from the United States, Italy and Spain. T cells, B-cell-depleted T cells, or PBMCs supplied cDNA or gDNA.

Original data processing: Estimation of nucleated cell counts was performed using reference gene primer amplification. Here immunoSEQ multiplex PCR was the method, and the copy in TCRdb shows in-frame clones only, minus some. V, J and clone size are taken as reported in that table, and D and trimming were inferred from the DNA itself. This table holds more than 95,000 clones, roughly 85% found once. The trim removed 7 bases at V and 4 bases at J, leaving 7 bases unmatched. The germline V gene has CDR1 LNHDA and CDR2 SQIVND (reference sequence). The CDR3 spans 14 residues. The sequence was collected from an older man with active or convalescent COVID-19. The chain recombines TRBV19 with TRBJ1-1, with 9 bases matching TRBD1. Sequencing input: peripheral blood. The CDR3 DNA is TGTGCCAGTACCACCGGGACAGGGAGCACTGAAGCTTTCTTT. It yields the protein CASTTGTGSTEAFF.